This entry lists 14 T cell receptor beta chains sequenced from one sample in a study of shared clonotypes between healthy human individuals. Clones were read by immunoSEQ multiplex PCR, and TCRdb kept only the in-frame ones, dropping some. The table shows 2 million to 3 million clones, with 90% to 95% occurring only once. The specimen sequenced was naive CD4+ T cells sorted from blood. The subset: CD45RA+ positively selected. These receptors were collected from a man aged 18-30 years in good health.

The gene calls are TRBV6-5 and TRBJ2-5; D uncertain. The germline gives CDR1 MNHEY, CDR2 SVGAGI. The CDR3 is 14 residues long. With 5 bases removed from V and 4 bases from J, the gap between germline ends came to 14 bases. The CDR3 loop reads CASSNQPGGETQYF. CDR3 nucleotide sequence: TGTGCCAGCAGTAATCAACCGGGTGGAGAGACCCAGTACTTC.

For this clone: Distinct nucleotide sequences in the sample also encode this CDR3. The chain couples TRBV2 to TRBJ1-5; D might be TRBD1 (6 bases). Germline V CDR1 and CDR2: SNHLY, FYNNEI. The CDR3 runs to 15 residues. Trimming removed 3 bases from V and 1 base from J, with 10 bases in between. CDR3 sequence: CASSEEGQSNQPQHF. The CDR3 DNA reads TGTGCCAGCAGTGAGGAAGGACAGAGCAATCAGCCCCAGCATTTT.

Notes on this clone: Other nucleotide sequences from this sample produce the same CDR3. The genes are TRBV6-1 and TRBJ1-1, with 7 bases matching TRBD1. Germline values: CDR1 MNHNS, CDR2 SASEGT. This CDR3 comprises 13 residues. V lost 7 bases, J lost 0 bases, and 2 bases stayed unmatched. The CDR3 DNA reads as TGTGCCAGCATTGGACAGGTGAACACTGAAGCTTTCTTT. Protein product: CASIGQVNTEAFF.

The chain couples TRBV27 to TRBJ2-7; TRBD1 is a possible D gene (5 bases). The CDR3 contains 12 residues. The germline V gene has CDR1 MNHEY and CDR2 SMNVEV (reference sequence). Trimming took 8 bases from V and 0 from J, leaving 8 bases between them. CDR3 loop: CASGASSYEQYF. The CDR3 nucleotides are TGTGCCAGCGGGGCGAGCTCCTACGAGCAGTACTTC.

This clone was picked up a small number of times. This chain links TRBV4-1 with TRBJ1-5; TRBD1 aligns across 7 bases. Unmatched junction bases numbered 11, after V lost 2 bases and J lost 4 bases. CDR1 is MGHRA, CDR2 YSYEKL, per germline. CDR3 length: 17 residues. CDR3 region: CASSQTTGARGNQPQHF. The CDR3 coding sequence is TGCGCCAGCAGCCAAACTACAGGGGCGCGGGGTAATCAGCCCCAGCATTTT.

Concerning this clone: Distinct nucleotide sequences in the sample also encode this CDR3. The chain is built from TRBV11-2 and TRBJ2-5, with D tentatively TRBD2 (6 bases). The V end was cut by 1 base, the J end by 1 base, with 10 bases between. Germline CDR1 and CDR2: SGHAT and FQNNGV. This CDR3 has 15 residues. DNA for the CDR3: TGTGCCAGCAGCTTAGTGCCCGGGGGCCAAGAGACCCAGTACTTC. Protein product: CASSLVPGGQETQYF.

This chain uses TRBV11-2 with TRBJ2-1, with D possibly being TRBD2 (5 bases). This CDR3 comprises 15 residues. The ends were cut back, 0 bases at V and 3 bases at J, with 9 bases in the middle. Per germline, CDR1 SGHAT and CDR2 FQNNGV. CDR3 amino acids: CASSLDGSDYNEQFF. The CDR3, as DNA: TGTGCCAGCAGCTTAGATGGTAGCGACTACAATGAGCAGTTCTTC.

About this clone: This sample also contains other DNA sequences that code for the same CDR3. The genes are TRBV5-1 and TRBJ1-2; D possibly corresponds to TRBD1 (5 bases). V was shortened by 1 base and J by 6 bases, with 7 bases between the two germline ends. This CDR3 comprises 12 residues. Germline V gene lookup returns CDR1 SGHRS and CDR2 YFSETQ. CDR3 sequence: CASSLRGDGYTF. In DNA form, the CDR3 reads TGCGCCAGCAGCTTGAGAGGGGATGGCTACACCTTC. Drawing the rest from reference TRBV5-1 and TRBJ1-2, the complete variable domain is KAGVTQTPRYLIKTRGQQVTLSCSPISGHRSVSWYQQTPGQGLQFLFEYFSETQRNKGNFPGRFSGRQFSNSRSEMNVSTLELGDSALYLCASSLRGDGYTFGSGTRLTVV.

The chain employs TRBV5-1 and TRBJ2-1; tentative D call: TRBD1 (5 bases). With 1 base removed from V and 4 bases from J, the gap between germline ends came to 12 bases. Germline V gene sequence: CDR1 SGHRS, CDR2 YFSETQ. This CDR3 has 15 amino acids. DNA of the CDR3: TGCGCCAGCAGCTTGCGTTCTGACAGTTACAATGAGCAGTTCTTC. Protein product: CASSLRSDSYNEQFF. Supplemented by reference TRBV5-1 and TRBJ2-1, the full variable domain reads KAGVTQTPRYLIKTRGQQVTLSCSPISGHRSVSWYQQTPGQGLQFLFEYFSETQRNKGNFPGRFSGRQFSNSRSEMNVSTLELGDSALYLCASSLRSDSYNEQFFGPGTRLTVL.

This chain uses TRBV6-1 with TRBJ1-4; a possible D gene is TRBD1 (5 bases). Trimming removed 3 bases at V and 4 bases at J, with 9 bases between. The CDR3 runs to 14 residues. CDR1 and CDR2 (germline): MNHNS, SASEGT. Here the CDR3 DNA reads TGTGCCAGCAGTGACCGACAGATTAATGAAAAACTGTTTTTT. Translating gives CASSDRQINEKLFF.

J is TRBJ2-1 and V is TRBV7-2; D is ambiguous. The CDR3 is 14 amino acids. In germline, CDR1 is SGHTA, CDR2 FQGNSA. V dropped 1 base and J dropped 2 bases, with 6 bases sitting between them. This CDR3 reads CASSLVETYNEQFF. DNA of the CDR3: TGTGCCAGCAGCTTAGTGGAAACCTACAATGAGCAGTTCTTC.

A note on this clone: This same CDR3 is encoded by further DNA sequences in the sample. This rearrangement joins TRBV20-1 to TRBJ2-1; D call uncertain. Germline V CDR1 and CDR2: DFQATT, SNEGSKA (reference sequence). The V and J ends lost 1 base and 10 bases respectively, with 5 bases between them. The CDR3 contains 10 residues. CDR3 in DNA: TGCAGTGCTAGAGCCGACGAGCAGTTCTTC. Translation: CSARADEQFF.

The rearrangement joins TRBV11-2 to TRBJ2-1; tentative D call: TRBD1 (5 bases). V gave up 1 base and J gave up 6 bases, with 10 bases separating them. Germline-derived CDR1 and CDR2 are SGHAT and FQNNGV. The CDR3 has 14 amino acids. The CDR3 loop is CASSLGGWGNEQFF. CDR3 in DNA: TGTGCCAGCAGCTTAGGGGGCTGGGGCAATGAGCAGTTCTTC. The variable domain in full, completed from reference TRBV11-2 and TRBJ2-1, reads EAGVAQSPRYKIIEKRQSVAFWCNPISGHATLYWYQQILGQGPKLLIQFQNNGVVDDSQLPKDRFSAERLKGVDSTLKIQPAKLEDSAVYLCASSLGGWGNEQFFGPGTRLTVL.

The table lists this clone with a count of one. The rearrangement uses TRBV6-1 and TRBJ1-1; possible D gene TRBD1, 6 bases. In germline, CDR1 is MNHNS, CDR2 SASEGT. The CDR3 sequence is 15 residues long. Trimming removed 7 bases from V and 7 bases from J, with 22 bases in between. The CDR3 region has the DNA TGTGCCAGCACGACGACCTCAGGGGCTGTGGGTGAAGCTTTCTTT. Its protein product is CASTTTSGAVGEAFF.